This TCR beta chain stems from a study of CD8 T cells in ankylosing spondylitis. Study conclusions and caveats: Clones linked to disease were reported to show significant enrichment in matched ankylosing spondylitis synovial fluid.

Germline loops: CDR1 LGHNA, CDR2 YNFKEQ. The germline V and J ends were trimmed by 4 bases and 7 bases, with 22 bases remaining between them. This CDR3 contains 16 residues. On this clonotype itself: The antigen remains unidentified.

TCRdb itself ran the 5' RACE reads through MiXCR, one entry per CDR3 protein. The data contain 350,000 to 450,000 distinct CDR3 sequences, 20% to 25% of them singletons. The chain links TRBV4-2 to TRBJ1-1; possibly TRBD1 for D (5 bases). The sequence was collected from a male donor with ankylosing spondylitis or in good health (not recorded which). Sequencing was carried out using blood, either unsorted or a sorted T cell fraction (not recorded which). The CDR3 coding sequence is TGTGCCAGCAGCCCCTTAGGGCGACAGTCTTTCAGTGAAGCTTTCTTT. Translated, it gives CASSPLGRQSFSEAFF.